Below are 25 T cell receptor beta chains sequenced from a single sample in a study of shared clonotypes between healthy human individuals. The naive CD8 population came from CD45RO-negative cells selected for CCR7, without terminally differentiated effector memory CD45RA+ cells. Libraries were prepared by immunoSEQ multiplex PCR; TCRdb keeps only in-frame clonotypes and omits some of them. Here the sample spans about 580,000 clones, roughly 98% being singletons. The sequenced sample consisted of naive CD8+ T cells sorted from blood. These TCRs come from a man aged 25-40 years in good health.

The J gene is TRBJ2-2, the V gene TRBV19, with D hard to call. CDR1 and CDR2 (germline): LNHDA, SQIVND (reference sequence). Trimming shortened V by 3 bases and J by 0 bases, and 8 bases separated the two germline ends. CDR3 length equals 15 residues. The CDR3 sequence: CASSIFLANTGELFF. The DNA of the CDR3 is TGTGCCAGTAGTATCTTTCTAGCGAACACCGGGGAGCTGTTTTTT. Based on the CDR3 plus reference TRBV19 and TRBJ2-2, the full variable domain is DGGITQSPKYLFRKEGQNVTLSCEQNLNHDAMYWYRQDPGQGLRLIYYSQIVNDFQKGDIAEGYSVSREKKESFPLTVTSAQKNPTAFYLCASSIFLANTGELFFGEGSRLTVL.

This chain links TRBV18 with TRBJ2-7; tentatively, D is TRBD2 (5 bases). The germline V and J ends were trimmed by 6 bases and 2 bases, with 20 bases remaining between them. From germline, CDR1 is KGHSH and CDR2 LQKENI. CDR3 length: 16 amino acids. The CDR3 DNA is TGTGCCAGCTCCCCCGAGGGAGCAGTTCCACCCTACGAGCAGTACTTC. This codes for CASSPEGAVPPYEQYF.

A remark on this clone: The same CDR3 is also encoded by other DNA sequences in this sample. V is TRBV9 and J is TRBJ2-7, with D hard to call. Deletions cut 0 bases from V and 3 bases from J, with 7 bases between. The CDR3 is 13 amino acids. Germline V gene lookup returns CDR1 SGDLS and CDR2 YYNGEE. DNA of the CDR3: TGTGCCAGCAGCGTAGACCAGAACTACGAGCAGTACTTC. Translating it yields CASSVDQNYEQYF.

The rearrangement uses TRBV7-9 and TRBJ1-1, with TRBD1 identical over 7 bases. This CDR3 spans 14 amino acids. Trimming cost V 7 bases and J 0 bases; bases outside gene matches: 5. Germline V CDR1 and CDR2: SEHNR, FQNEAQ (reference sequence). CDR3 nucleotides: TGTGCCAGCACTATAACAGGGGTGAACACTGAAGCTTTCTTT. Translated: CASTITGVNTEAFF.

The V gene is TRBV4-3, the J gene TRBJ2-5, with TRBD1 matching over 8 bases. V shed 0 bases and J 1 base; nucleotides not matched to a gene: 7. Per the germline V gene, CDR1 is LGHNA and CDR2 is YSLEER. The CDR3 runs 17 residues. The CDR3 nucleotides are TGCGCCAGCAGCCAAGATCCAGGGGGCACAACCCAAGAGACCCAGTACTTC. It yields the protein CASSQDPGGTTQETQYF.

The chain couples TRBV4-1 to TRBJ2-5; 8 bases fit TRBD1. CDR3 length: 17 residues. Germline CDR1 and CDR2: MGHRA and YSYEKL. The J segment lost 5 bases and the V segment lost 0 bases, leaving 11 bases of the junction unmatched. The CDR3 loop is CASSQDPQGATEETQYF. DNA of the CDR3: TGCGCCAGCAGCCAAGATCCCCAGGGGGCGACGGAGGAGACCCAGTACTTC.

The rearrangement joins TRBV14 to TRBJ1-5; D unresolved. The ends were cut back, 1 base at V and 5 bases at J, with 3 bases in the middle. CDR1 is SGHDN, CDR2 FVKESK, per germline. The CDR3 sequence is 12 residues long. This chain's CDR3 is CASSQGHQPQHF. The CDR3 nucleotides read TGTGCCAGCAGCCAAGGCCATCAGCCCCAGCATTTT.

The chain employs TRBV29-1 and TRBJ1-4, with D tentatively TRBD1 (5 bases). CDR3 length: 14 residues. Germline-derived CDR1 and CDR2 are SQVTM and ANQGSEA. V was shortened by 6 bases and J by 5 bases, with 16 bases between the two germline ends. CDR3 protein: CSVNPLGENEKLFF. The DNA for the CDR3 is TGCAGCGTGAATCCCCTAGGGGAGAATGAAAAACTGTTTTTT.

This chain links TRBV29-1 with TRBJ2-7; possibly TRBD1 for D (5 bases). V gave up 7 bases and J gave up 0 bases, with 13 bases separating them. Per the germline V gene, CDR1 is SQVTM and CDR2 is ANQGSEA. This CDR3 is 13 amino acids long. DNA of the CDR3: TGCAGCGCGACTGACAGTGTCTCCTACGAGCAGTACTTC. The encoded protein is CSATDSVSYEQYF.

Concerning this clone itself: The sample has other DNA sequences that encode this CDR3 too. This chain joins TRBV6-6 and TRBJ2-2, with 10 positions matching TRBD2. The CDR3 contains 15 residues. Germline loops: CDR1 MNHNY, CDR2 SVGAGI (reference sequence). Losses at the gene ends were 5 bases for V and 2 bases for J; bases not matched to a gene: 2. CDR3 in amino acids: CASSRTSGNTGELFF. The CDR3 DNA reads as TGTGCCAGCAGTCGGACTAGCGGAAACACCGGGGAGCTGTTTTTT.

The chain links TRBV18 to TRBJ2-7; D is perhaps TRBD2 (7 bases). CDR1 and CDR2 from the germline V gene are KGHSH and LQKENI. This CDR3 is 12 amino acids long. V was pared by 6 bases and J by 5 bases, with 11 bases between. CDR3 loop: CASSTGGHEQYF. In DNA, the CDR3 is TGTGCCAGCTCTACGGGGGGCCACGAGCAGTACTTC.

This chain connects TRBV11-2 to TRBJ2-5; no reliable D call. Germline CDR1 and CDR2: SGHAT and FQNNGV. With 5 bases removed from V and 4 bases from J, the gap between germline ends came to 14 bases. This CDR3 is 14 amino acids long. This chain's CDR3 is CASSQTSKGETQYF. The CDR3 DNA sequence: TGTGCCAGCAGCCAGACAAGCAAGGGAGAGACCCAGTACTTC.

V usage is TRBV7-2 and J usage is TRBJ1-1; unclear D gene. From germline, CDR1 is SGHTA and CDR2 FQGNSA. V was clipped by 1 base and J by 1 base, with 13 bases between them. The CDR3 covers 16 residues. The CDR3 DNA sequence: TGTGCCAGCAGCTTAGATTCGACCACGCGGAACACTGAAGCTTTCTTT. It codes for CASSLDSTTRNTEAFF.

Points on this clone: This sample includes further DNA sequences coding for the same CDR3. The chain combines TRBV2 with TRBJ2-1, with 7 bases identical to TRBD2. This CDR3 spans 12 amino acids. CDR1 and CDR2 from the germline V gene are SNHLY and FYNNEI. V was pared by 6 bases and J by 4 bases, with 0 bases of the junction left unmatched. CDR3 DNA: TGTGCCAGCAGGGGGGGGTACAATGAGCAGTTCTTC. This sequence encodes CASRGGYNEQFF. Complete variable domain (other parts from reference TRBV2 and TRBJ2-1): EPEVTQTPSHQVTQMGQEVILRCVPISNHLYFYWYRQILGQKVEFLVSFYNNEISEKSEIFDDQFSVERPDGSNFTLKIRSTKLEDSAMYFCASRGGYNEQFFGPGTRLTVL.

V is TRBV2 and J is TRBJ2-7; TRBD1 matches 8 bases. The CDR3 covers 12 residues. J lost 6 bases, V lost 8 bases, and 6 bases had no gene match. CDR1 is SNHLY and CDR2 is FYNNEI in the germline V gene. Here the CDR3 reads CASWRTGFEQYF. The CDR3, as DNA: TGTGCCAGCTGGAGGACAGGGTTCGAGCAGTACTTC. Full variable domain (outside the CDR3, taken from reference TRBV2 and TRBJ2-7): EPEVTQTPSHQVTQMGQEVILRCVPISNHLYFYWYRQILGQKVEFLVSFYNNEISEKSEIFDDQFSVERPDGSNFTLKIRSTKLEDSAMYFCASWRTGFEQYFGPGTRLTVT.

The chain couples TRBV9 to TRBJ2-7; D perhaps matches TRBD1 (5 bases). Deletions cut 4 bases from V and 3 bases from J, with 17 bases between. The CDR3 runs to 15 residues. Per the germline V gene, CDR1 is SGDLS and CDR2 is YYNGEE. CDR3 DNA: TGTGCCAGCAGCCGGAACCCAGGGTTAGACTACGAGCAGTACTTC. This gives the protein CASSRNPGLDYEQYF.

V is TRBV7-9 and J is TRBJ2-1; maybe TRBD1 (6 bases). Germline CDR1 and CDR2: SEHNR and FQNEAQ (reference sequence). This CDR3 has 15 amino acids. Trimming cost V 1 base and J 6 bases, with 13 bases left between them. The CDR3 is CASSLVTGGGNEQFF. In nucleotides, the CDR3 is TGTGCCAGCAGCTTAGTGACAGGAGGTGGCAATGAGCAGTTCTTC.

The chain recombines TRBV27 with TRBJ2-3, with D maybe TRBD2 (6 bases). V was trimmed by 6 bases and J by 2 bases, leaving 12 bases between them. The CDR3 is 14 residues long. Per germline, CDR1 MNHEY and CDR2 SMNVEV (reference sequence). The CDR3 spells CASRPGANTDTQYF. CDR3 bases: TGTGCCAGCAGGCCGGGAGCAAACACAGATACGCAGTATTTT.

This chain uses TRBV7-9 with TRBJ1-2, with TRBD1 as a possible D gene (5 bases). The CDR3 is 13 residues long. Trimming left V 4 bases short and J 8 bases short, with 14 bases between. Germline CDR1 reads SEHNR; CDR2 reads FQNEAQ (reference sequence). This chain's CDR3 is CASSSTVEFGYTF. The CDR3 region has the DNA TGTGCCAGCAGCTCGACAGTAGAGTTCGGCTACACCTTC.

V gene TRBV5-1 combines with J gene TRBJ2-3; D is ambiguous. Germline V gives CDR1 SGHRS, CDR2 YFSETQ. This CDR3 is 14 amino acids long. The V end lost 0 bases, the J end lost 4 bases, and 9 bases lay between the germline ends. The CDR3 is CASSLAGRPDTQYF. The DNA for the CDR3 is TGCGCCAGCAGCTTGGCCGGGCGCCCAGATACGCAGTATTTT.

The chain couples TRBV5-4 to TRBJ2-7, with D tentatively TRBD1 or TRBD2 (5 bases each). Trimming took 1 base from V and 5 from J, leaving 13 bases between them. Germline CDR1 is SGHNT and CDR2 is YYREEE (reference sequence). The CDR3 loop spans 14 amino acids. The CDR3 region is CASSLSWDGDEQYF. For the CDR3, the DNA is TGTGCCAGCAGCTTGTCCTGGGACGGCGACGAGCAGTACTTC.

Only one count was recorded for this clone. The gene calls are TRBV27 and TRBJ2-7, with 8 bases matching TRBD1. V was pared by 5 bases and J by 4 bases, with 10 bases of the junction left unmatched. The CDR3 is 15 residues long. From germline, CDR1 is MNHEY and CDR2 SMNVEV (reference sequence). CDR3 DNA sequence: TGTGCCAGCAGTCCCCCCCGGACAGGGCTGTACGAGCAGTACTTC. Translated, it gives CASSPPRTGLYEQYF.

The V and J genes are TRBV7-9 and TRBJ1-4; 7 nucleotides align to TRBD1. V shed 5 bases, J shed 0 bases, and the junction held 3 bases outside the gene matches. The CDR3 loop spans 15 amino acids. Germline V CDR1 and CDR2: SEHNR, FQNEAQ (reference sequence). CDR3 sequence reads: CASSAGTATNEKLFF. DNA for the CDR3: TGTGCCAGCAGCGCCGGGACAGCAACTAATGAAAAACTGTTTTTT.

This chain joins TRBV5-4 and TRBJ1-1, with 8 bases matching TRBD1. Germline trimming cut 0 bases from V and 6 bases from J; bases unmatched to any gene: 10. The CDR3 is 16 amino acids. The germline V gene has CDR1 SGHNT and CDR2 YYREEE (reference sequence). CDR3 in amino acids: CASSLGGTGSFPEAFF. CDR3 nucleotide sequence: TGTGCCAGCAGCTTGGGCGGGACAGGTTCCTTCCCTGAAGCTTTCTTT.

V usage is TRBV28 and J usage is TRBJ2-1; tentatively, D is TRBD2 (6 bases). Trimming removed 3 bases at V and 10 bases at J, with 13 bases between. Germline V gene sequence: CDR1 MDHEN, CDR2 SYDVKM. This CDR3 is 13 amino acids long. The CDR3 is CASSLSGGAEQFF. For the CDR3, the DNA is TGTGCCAGCAGTTTGAGTGGCGGGGCCGAGCAGTTCTTC.